The rows below give T cell receptor beta chains drawn from one sample of a study of regulatory T cells in long-lasting Graves disease. TCRdb used MiXCR to reprocess the multiplex PCR reads, holding one entry per CDR3 protein. The sample holds hundreds of thousands of distinct CDR3 sequences, less than 25% seen once. The input for sequencing was peripheral blood mononuclear cells (PBMCs), taken when the disease was refractory, from a patient treated with antithyroid drugs. Receptor source: a female donor with Graves disease. CDR3s include the opening cysteine and the closing phenylalanine or tryptophan. A D gene is named only where the DNA matches it firmly. The size of a clone is reported for some rows only, either as once, few or many, or as a class for expanded clones.

CSVPGQGNQPQHF	TGCAGCGTGCCGGGACAGGGCAATCAGCCCCAGCATTTT	TRBD1	TRBV29-1	TRBJ1-5	.
CASSLTSGSLSYNEQFF	TGCGCCAGCAGCCTTACTAGCGGGAGCCTCTCCTACAATGAGCAGTTCTTC	TRBD2	TRBV5-1	TRBJ2-1	.
CASIPGGLYGYTF	TGTGCCAGCATCCCAGGGGGCCTCTATGGCTACACCTTC	TRBD1	TRBV2	TRBJ1-2	many
CSGVGGGEKLFF	TGCAGCGGGGTCGGGGGCGGTGAAAAACTGTTTTTT	.	TRBV29-1	TRBJ1-4	.
CASSSFTTALGVNTEAFF	TGCGCCAGCAGCTCCTTCACGACAGCCTTAGGTGTGAACACTGAAGCTTTCTTT	.	TRBV5-1	TRBJ1-1	few
CSVEEGPISGNTIYF	TGCAGCGTTGAAGAGGGACCGATCTCTGGAAACACCATATATTTT	.	TRBV29-1	TRBJ1-3	.
CASRGPGEGYGYTF	TGTGCCAGCAGGGGACCGGGGGAGGGCTATGGCTACACCTTC	.	TRBV6-1	TRBJ1-2	many
CATASGRNYEQYF	TGTGCCACCGCTAGCGGGAGGAACTACGAGCAGTACTTC	TRBD2	TRBV15	TRBJ2-7	.
CASSKRDSSYEQYF	TGTGCCAGTAGTAAAAGGGACAGCTCCTACGAGCAGTACTTC	TRBD1	TRBV19	TRBJ2-7	.
CASSEGTGHYEQYF	TGTGCCAGCAGCGAGGGGACAGGCCACTACGAGCAGTACTTC	TRBD1	TRBV9	TRBJ2-7	few
CASSYYGRVYEQYF	TGTGCCAGCAGTTACTACGGGAGGGTCTACGAGCAGTACTTC	TRBD2	TRBV6-5	TRBJ2-7	many
CASSLRFTATYEQYF	TGTGCCAGCAGTTTGCGGTTCACGGCTACCTACGAGCAGTACTTC	.	TRBV28	TRBJ2-7	many
CASSSPQYNGRGTEAFF	TGTGCCAGTAGTTCTCCGCAGTACAATGGTCGGGGCACTGAAGCTTTCTTT	.	TRBV19	TRBJ1-1	.
CSARETGTTYEQYF	TGCAGTGCTAGAGAAACCGGGACTACCTACGAGCAGTACTTC	TRBD2	TRBV20-1	TRBJ2-7	few
CATSRDQGNEKLFF	TGTGCCACCAGCAGAGACCAGGGCAATGAAAAACTGTTTTTT	.	TRBV15	TRBJ1-4	.
CASSQDRIFGGNQPQHF	TGTGCCAGCAGTCAGGACAGGATATTTGGAGGCAATCAGCCCCAGCATTTT	TRBD1	TRBV6-1	TRBJ1-5	many
CASSLVLLDGELFF	TGTGCCAGCAGCTTAGTACTTTTGGACGGGGAGCTGTTTTTT	.	TRBV11-2	TRBJ2-2	many
CASSYDGQGGYEQYF	TGTGCCAGCAGTTACGATGGGCAGGGAGGCTACGAGCAGTACTTC	.	TRBV6-2/TRBV6-3	TRBJ2-7	many
CASSPWEIAGGDSYEQYF	TGTGCCAGCAGCCCCTGGGAAATAGCGGGAGGTGACTCCTACGAGCAGTACTTC	TRBD2	TRBV9	TRBJ2-7	few
CASSLGTNIAKNIQYF	TGTGCCAGCAGCTTAGGCACTAATATCGCCAAAAACATTCAGTACTTC	.	TRBV7-2	TRBJ2-4	few
CASSLGRGSNQPQHF	TGTGCCAGCAGCTTAGGCAGGGGCTCCAATCAGCCCCAGCATTTT	.	TRBV7-2	TRBJ1-5	many
CASSVAGGYNSPLHF	TGTGCCAGCAGCGTAGCAGGGGGCTATAATTCACCCCTCCACTTT	TRBD1	TRBV9	TRBJ1-6	.
CASSLPSDYEQYF	TGTGCCAGCAGCCTACCGTCGGACTACGAGCAGTACTTC	.	TRBV11-2	TRBJ2-7	many
CASSGGLVYSWDLGTDTQYF	TGTGCCAGCAGTGGAGGATTGGTGTACTCCTGGGACTTGGGCACAGATACGCAGTATTTT	.	TRBV25-1	TRBJ2-3	once
CASSPRVGETQYF	TGTGCCAGTAGTCCTCGAGTCGGGGAGACCCAGTACTTC	.	TRBV19	TRBJ2-5	many
CASRGGQGYNQPQHF	TGTGCCAGCAGGGGCGGACAGGGATACAATCAGCCCCAGCATTTT	TRBD1	TRBV6-1	TRBJ1-5	many
CASSIDRVKAFF	TGTGCCAGCAGCATTGACAGGGTAAAAGCTTTCTTT	TRBD1	TRBV7-2	TRBJ1-1	many
CASSARSRVAKNIQYF	TGTGCCAGTAGTGCCCGGAGCAGGGTAGCCAAAAACATTCAGTACTTC	.	TRBV28	TRBJ2-4	many
CASSLFPLTGLDNSPLHF	TGCGCCAGCAGCTTGTTCCCCCTGACAGGGTTGGACAATTCACCCCTCCACTTT	TRBD1	TRBV5-1	TRBJ1-6	.
CASSLDGLGYTF	TGTGCCAGCAGCTTAGATGGGTTGGGCTACACCTTC	.	TRBV13	TRBJ1-2	many
CASSPGRARPQHF	TGTGCCAGCAGCCCGGGCCGCGCCCGGCCCCAGCATTTT	.	TRBV12-3/TRBV12-4	TRBJ1-5	many
CASSSSGRAGYEQYF	TGTGCCAGCAGCTCTAGCGGGAGGGCCGGGTACGAGCAGTACTTC	TRBD2	TRBV7-9	TRBJ2-7	.
CASSRGTEETQYF	TGTGCCAGCAGCCGCGGGACGGAAGAGACCCAGTACTTC	.	TRBV7-2	TRBJ2-5	many
CSARGDSGRQPQHF	TGCAGTGCTAGAGGAGATAGTGGACGACAGCCCCAGCATTTT	.	TRBV20-1	TRBJ1-5	.